The rows below give T cell receptor beta chains drawn from one sample of a study of cytomegalovirus exposure and HLA in healthy donors. The table came from immunoSEQ multiplex PCR; TCRdb's copy has only in-frame clones and leaves some out. The profile covers around 93,000 clones, with 78% appearing a single time and 3% to 4% taken by the ten largest. The sequencing sample was made of PBMCs. All receptors derive from a middle-aged woman in good health and CMV-seronegative. CDR3s include the opening cysteine and the closing phenylalanine or tryptophan. The order of the fields is D gene, V gene, clone size, J gene, CDR3 DNA, CDR3 protein. D genes are given only for firm matches. Clone size, where shown, is once, few, many, or a class for clones that have expanded.

>NA|TRBV30|NA|TRBJ1-2
TGTGCCTGGAGTGTGGAGGCTAACTATGGCTACACCTTC
CAWSVEANYGYTF
>NA|TRBV6-6|NA|TRBJ1-6
TGTGCCAGCAGTCCCGCGCAAACCCCAAAATCCCTCCACTTT
CASSPAQTPKSLHF
>TRBD1|TRBV7-2|once|TRBJ1-5
TGTGCCAGCAGCTTCCGACCCATAGGACAGGGGGGCCAGCCCCAGCATTTT
CASSFRPIGQGGQPQHF
>NA|TRBV11-1|NA|TRBJ2-7
TGTGCCAGCAGCTTAGATCGGGGGGCAAGGAACGAGCAGTACTTC
CASSLDRGARNEQYF
>NA|TRBV10-2|NA|TRBJ1-4
TGCGCCAGCACAAAGGGGGTCGGTGCTGAAAAACTGTTTTTT
CASTKGVGAEKLFF
>NA|TRBV7-9|few|TRBJ1-4
TGTGCCAGCAGCTTATTCACCGGTCAATCTTCCCTCAGGGAAAAACTGTTTTTT
CASSLFTGQSSLREKLFF
>NA|TRBV28|NA|TRBJ1-1
TGTGCCAGCACAGAGGGGAACACTGAAGCTTTCTTT
CASTEGNTEAFF
>NA|TRBV9|NA|TRBJ2-6
TGTGCCAGCACCTCAGGGCCTGGGGCCAACGTCCTGACTTTC
CASTSGPGANVLTF
>NA|TRBV6-6|NA|TRBJ2-7
TGTGCCAGCAGTTACCCCAGGGACGAGCAGTACTTC
CASSYPRDEQYF
>TRBD1|TRBV4-3|few|TRBJ2-7
TGCGCCAGCAGCCAAGAACAGGGGCGGTACGAGCAGTACTTC
CASSQEQGRYEQYF
>TRBD1|TRBV11-2|once|TRBJ2-1
TGTGCCAGCAGCGCCCGGGACAGGGGCAATGAGCAGTTCTTC
CASSARDRGNEQFF
>TRBD2|TRBV28|few|TRBJ2-1
TGTGCCAGCACTGAAGCGGGAGTTATTAATGAGCAGTTCTTC
CASTEAGVINEQFF
>TRBD1|TRBV11-2|NA|TRBJ1-2
TGTGCCAGCAGAACACAGGGGCGGGATGGCTACACCTTC
CASRTQGRDGYTF
>TRBD1|TRBV7-6|NA|TRBJ2-6
TGTGCCAGCAGCTCCCGGACAGGGGGCGATGGGGCCAACGTCCTGACTTTC
CASSSRTGGDGANVLTF
>NA|TRBV29-1|few|TRBJ1-1
TGCAGCGTTAGTACGGGACAGAACACTGAAGCTTTCTTT
CSVSTGQNTEAFF
>NA|TRBV6-6|few|TRBJ2-7
TGTGCCTCCCGCAGGGAGGTGTTATACGAGCAGTACTTC
CASRREVLYEQYF
>NA|TRBV2|NA|TRBJ1-6
TGTGCCAGCAGTGAGGCAGGGTCCTATAATTCACCCCTCCACTTT
CASSEAGSYNSPLHF
>NA|TRBV6-5|NA|TRBJ1-2
TGTGCCAGCAGTTATAGTAGCAGCTATGGCTACACCTTC
CASSYSSSYGYTF
>TRBD2|TRBV7-7|NA|TRBJ2-1
TGTGCCAGCAGCTCCTCTAGCGGGAGCTCCTACAATGAGCAGTTCTTC
CASSSSSGSSYNEQFF
>NA|TRBV11-2|once|TRBJ1-3
TGTGCCAGCAGCTTATCTAGGGGCAACTCTGGAAACACCATATATTTT
CASSLSRGNSGNTIYF
>NA|TRBV7-2|NA|TRBJ2-6
TGTGCCAGCAGCCTGGGGGGGGCGGCCGGGGCCAACGTCCTGACTTTC
CASSLGGAAGANVLTF
>NA|TRBV5-1|once|TRBJ1-1
TGCGCCAGCAGCTTGACAGGGAGGGGGGTGATTGGAGCTTTCTTT
CASSLTGRGVIGAFF
>NA|TRBV14|NA|TRBJ1-2
TGTGCCAGCAGCGCCCGGACGGGAAACTATGGCTACACCTTC
CASSARTGNYGYTF
>NA|TRBV5-1|NA|TRBJ1-2
TGCGCCAGCAGTTGGGACAAATCCTATGGCTACACCTTC
CASSWDKSYGYTF
>TRBD2|TRBV19|once|TRBJ2-5
TGTGCCAGTAGTATCTCCGGGACTAGCGGGAGGACAAAAGGGACCCAGTACTTC
CASSISGTSGRTKGTQYF